These 5 T cell receptor beta chains were all obtained from the same sample, sequenced in a study of glioma-infiltrating T cells after dendritic cell vaccination. The assay was immunoSEQ multiplex PCR, and TCRdb's table has in-frame clones only and misses some. This table holds just over 95,000 clones, 70% to 80% found once. Material: blood, obtained before dendritic cell vaccination. The receptors come from a human donor with glioblastoma.

The V call is TRBV5-4, the J call TRBJ2-5; the match to TRBD1 covers 12 bases. Unmatched junction bases numbered 10, after V lost 0 bases and J lost 13 bases. The CDR3 covers 15 residues. Germline assignment: CDR1 SGHNT and CDR2 YYREEE (reference sequence). CDR3 loop: CASSLGGTGGPAAYF. The CDR3 nucleotides read TGTGCCAGCAGCTTGGGGGGGACAGGGGGCCCCGCTGCGTACTTC.

The chain carries TRBV6-6 and TRBJ2-5, with D unresolved. Judging by the DNA end, TRBJ2-7 fits better; the J call may be wrong. The CDR3 contains 15 residues. Germline values: CDR1 MNHNY, CDR2 SVGAGI (reference sequence). CDR3 protein: CASSPPNGFHYEQYF. The CDR3 DNA is TGTGCCAGCAGTCCTCCTAACGGCTTCCACTACGAGCAGTACTTC.

The chain has TRBV28 and TRBJ2-7; TRBD2 matches 7 bases. The germline gives CDR1 MDHEN, CDR2 SYDVKM. V lost 4 bases, J lost 4 bases, and 4 bases stayed unmatched. This CDR3 comprises 13 residues. The CDR3 DNA reads TGTGCCAGCAGTTCAAGCGGGGATTACGAGCAGTACTTC. Its protein product is CASSSSGDYEQYF.

V and J are TRBV5-8 and TRBJ1-5; TRBD1 agrees at 7 bases. This CDR3 comprises 15 residues. V was clipped by 0 bases and J by 3 bases; unmatched bases: 3. Germline values: CDR1 SGHTS, CDR2 YDEGEE. The CDR3 here is CASSLGQGINQPQHF. CDR3 DNA sequence: TGTGCCAGCAGCTTGGGACAGGGAATCAATCAGCCCCAGCATTTT. The full variable domain, in which reference TRBV5-8 and TRBJ1-5 provide the parts outside the CDR3, is EAGVTQSPTHLIKTRGQQATLRCSPISGHTSVYWYQQALGLGLQFLLWYDEGEERNRGNFPPRFSGRQFPNYSSELNVNALELEDSALYLCASSLGQGINQPQHFGDGTRLSIL.

The rearrangement uses TRBV9 and TRBJ1-2; D is possibly TRBD1 (5 bases). CDR3 size: 15 residues. Germline values: CDR1 SGDLS, CDR2 YYNGEE. V was trimmed by 0 bases and J by 1 base, leaving 10 bases between them. In nucleotides, the CDR3 is TGTGCCAGCAGCGTAGGCGACAGTCGTAACTATGGCTACACCTTC. Translating it yields CASSVGDSRNYGYTF.